One and the same sample provided the 20 T cell receptor beta chains below, sequenced in a study of Graves' ophthalmopathy and Graves' hyperthyroidism. RNA transcripts were the template, and TCR beta CDR3 regions were amplified from them. HTBI-primed RT-PCR formed the first round, and a multiplex PCR formed the second. TCRdb called the multiplex PCR reads again in MiXCR, with one record for every CDR3 protein. This sample has 560,000 or so distinct CDR3 sequences, with roughly 40% found just once. Material for sequencing was peripheral blood or thyroid tissue (not recorded which). The receptor source for this set is an adult man with Graves' hyperthyroidism.

V usage is TRBV7-9 and J usage is TRBJ2-5; TRBD2 aligns across 11 bases. The CDR3 length is 15 residues. Germline V gene sequence: CDR1 SEHNR, CDR2 FQNEAQ (reference sequence). The J segment lost 0 bases and the V segment lost 5 bases, leaving 2 bases of the junction unmatched. DNA for the CDR3: TGTGCCAGCAGCGGACTAGCGGGTGACCAAGAGACCCAGTACTTC. Its protein product is CASSGLAGDQETQYF.

This clonotype was counted ten times or more. The chain carries TRBV7-9 and TRBJ2-7; TRBD2 aligns across 11 bases. The J segment lost 4 bases and the V segment lost 7 bases, leaving 6 bases of the junction unmatched. This CDR3 has 14 residues. CDR1 is SEHNR, CDR2 FQNEAQ, per germline (reference sequence). The CDR3 coding sequence is TGTGCCAGCACTCCTAGCGGGGGGCCTTACGAGCAGTACTTC. Protein: CASTPSGGPYEQYF.

CDR3 nucleotides: TGTGCCACTTCCACGGGACTAGCGGATCCTAACGGGGAGACCCAGTACTTC. This codes for CATSTGLADPNGETQYF. The chain carries TRBV24-1 and TRBJ2-5; 11 positions match TRBD2. The CDR3 has 17 amino acids. The germline V gene has CDR1 KGHDR and CDR2 SFDVKD. With 10 bases clipped from V and 5 bases from J, the junction kept 17 bases outside the gene matches.

V is TRBV24-1 and J is TRBJ2-2; possibly TRBD1 for D (6 bases). The V end was cut by 2 bases, the J end by 8 bases, with 8 bases between. The CDR3 runs 13 residues. Germline assignment: CDR1 KGHDR and CDR2 SFDVKD. The CDR3 region has the DNA TGTGCCACCAGTGATTCCGGGACAGGGGAGCTGTTTTTT. Its protein is CATSDSGTGELFF.

This clonotype was seen ten or more times. One junction end disagrees with the germline gene, perhaps due to a read error. V is TRBV5-1 and J is TRBJ1-1, with a possible D match to TRBD1 (5 bases). This CDR3 spans 15 amino acids. Germline V gives CDR1 SGHRS, CDR2 YFSETQ. CDR3 amino acids: CASSLGGSLNTEAFF. DNA of the CDR3: TGTGCCAGCAGCTTGGGGGGGTCCTTGAACACTGAAGCTTTCTTT.

J is TRBJ1-2 and V is TRBV4-1; no reliable D call. Between the trimmed V and J ends, which lost 3 bases and 4 bases, there was a span of 15 bases. Germline V gene sequence: CDR1 MGHRA, CDR2 YSYEKL. The CDR3 length is 15 residues. Written as DNA, the CDR3 is TGCGCCAGCAGCCACCTCGGGCGCGGGGTCTATGGCTACACCTTC. This encodes CASSHLGRGVYGYTF.

The chain has TRBV6-5 and TRBJ1-1; D gene ambiguous. The germline V gene encodes CDR1 MNHEY and CDR2 SVGAGI. The V gene lost 8 bases and the J gene lost 0 bases, with 25 bases spanning the gap. CDR3 size: 18 residues. DNA of the CDR3: TGTGCCAGCTCACCACCTTATACCGGCCCGGGAATGAACACTGAAGCTTTCTTT. This translates into CASSPPYTGPGMNTEAFF.

The chain is built from TRBV5-6 and TRBJ1-1; no firm D call. The V gene lost 3 bases and the J gene lost 1 base, with 16 bases spanning the gap. The germline CDR1 and CDR2 sequences are SGHDT and YYEEEE. This CDR3 spans 16 amino acids. CDR3 coding DNA: TGTGCCAGCAGCTCAACGGATGGCTCGGGGAACACTGAAGCTTTCTTT. Translating it yields CASSSTDGSGNTEAFF.

The chain recombines TRBV7-2 with TRBJ1-1, with D uncertain. The CDR3 spans 17 residues. Trimming pared 1 base from V and 3 bases from J, leaving 18 bases between. Germline values: CDR1 SGHTA, CDR2 FQGNSA. CDR3 DNA: TGTGCCAGCAGCTTAGATCAGGACCCTCTCGGGCACACTGAAGCTTTCTTT. This translates into CASSLDQDPLGHTEAFF.

This clonotype was counted only a few times. V and J are TRBV6-5 and TRBJ1-2, with a tentative D call TRBD1 (5 bases). This CDR3 is 14 amino acids long. From germline, CDR1 is MNHEY and CDR2 SVGAGI. Trimming removed 0 bases from V and 8 bases from J, with 13 bases in between. CDR3 coding DNA: TGTGCCAGCAGTTACTCCGGGACCCCCGAGGGCTACACCTTC. Its protein product is CASSYSGTPEGYTF.

This clonotype was seen only a few times. In DNA, the CDR3 is TGTGCTAGTGGTTTGGTAATTGGGGCCGAGGCAACTAATGAAAAACTGTTTTTT. Protein: CASGLVIGAEATNEKLFF. The J gene is TRBJ1-4, the V gene TRBV12-5; tentative D call: TRBD1 (5 bases). Trimming pared 0 bases from V and 0 bases from J, leaving 14 bases between. This CDR3 spans 18 amino acids. Per the germline V gene, CDR1 is LGHNT and CDR2 is FRNRAP.

Turning to this clonotype: Given a much more abundant clone one base away, this may be a read error. The chain employs TRBV7-8 and TRBJ2-5; D remains ambiguous. The CDR3 covers 13 residues. The germline gives CDR1 SGHVS, CDR2 FQNEAQ. The CDR3 DNA sequence: TGTGCCAGCAGCGGCATGAGCGCAGAGACCCGGTACTTC. It translates to CASSGMSAETRYF.

The chain combines TRBV10-3 with TRBJ2-5, with TRBD2 matching 10 bases. Germline V gene sequence: CDR1 ENHRY, CDR2 SYGVKD. Germline trimming cut 3 bases from V and 2 bases from J; bases unmatched to any gene: 6. This CDR3 region has 16 residues. CDR3 loop: CAISDRTSGTQETQYF. Here the CDR3 DNA reads TGTGCCATCAGTGATCGGACTAGCGGAACTCAAGAGACCCAGTACTTC.

The sample holds many counts of this clonotype. V and J are TRBV15 and TRBJ2-7, with 13 bases fitting TRBD2. The germline gives CDR1 LNHNV, CDR2 YYDKDF (reference sequence). The CDR3 is 20 amino acids. V trimming: 5 bases; J trimming: 0 bases; junction bases outside the gene matches: 16. Here the CDR3 reads CATSPGPGQGLAGSSYEQYF. The CDR3 nucleotides read TGTGCCACCAGCCCAGGTCCGGGACAGGGACTAGCGGGGAGCTCCTACGAGCAGTACTTC.

In the case of this clonotype: This sequence may be a read error, since a much larger clone differs from it by one base. The CDR3 nucleotides read TGTGCCAGCAGCGTACAGGGTGTTGGGAGGGACGAGCAGCACTTC. Residues: CASSVQGVGRDEQHF. This sequence joins TRBV9 and TRBJ2-7; 7 positions agree with TRBD2. CDR3 length equals 15 residues. The V gene's germline CDR1 is SGDLS and CDR2 YYNGEE.

The chain employs TRBV4-1 and TRBJ1-2; no clear D gene. Germline-derived CDR1 and CDR2 are MGHRA and YSYEKL. The V gene lost 0 bases and the J gene lost 3 bases, with 8 bases spanning the gap. This CDR3 region has 14 residues. For the CDR3, the DNA is TGCGCCAGCAGCCAAGAACCCGGCTACTATGGCTACACCTTC. Translated, it gives CASSQEPGYYGYTF.

The V and J genes are TRBV7-8 and TRBJ1-1; D gene uncertain. V was clipped by 1 base and J by 5 bases, with 11 bases between them. The CDR3 loop spans 14 amino acids. Per the germline V gene, CDR1 is SGHVS and CDR2 is FQNEAQ. The CDR3 nucleotides are TGTGCCAGCAGCTTAGAAGACACCAAGACTGAAGCTTTCTTT. Translation: CASSLEDTKTEAFF.

V usage is TRBV28 and J usage is TRBJ2-7, with TRBD1 identical over 7 bases. V dropped 4 bases and J dropped 2; count of bases not matched to a gene: 11. CDR3 length equals 16 residues. The germline gives CDR1 MDHEN, CDR2 SYDVKM. The chain's CDR3 is CASSSPDRVTPYEQYF. The CDR3 bases are TGTGCCAGCAGTTCGCCTGACAGGGTGACCCCCTACGAGCAGTACTTC.

The chain's CDR3 is CASSITGAYEQYF. CDR3 nucleotides: TGTGCCAGCAGCATTACAGGGGCCTACGAGCAGTACTTC. V is TRBV13 and J is TRBJ2-7; 7 bases are shared with TRBD1. Germline V lookup: CDR1 PRHDT, CDR2 FYEKMQ (reference sequence). This CDR3 region has 13 residues. The junction had 3 bases not matched to a gene; V was cut back by 5 bases and J by 2 bases. Full variable domain (rest looked up from reference TRBV13 and TRBJ2-7): AAGVIQSPRHLIKEKRETATLKCYPIPRHDTVYWYQQGPGQDPQFLISFYEKMQSDKGSIPDRFSAQQFSDYHSELNMSSLELGDSALYFCASSITGAYEQYFGPGTRLTVT.

This rearrangement joins TRBV7-2 to TRBJ1-2; weak D call: TRBD1 (5 bases). Germline CDR1 and CDR2: SGHTA and FQGNSA. The CDR3 consists of 16 residues. V was shortened by 5 bases and J by 5 bases, with 21 bases between the two germline ends. CDR3 nucleotide sequence: TGTGCCAGCAGCACCTTCCAGGGTGCATTCGTGTATGGCTACACCTTC. It yields the protein CASSTFQGAFVYGYTF.